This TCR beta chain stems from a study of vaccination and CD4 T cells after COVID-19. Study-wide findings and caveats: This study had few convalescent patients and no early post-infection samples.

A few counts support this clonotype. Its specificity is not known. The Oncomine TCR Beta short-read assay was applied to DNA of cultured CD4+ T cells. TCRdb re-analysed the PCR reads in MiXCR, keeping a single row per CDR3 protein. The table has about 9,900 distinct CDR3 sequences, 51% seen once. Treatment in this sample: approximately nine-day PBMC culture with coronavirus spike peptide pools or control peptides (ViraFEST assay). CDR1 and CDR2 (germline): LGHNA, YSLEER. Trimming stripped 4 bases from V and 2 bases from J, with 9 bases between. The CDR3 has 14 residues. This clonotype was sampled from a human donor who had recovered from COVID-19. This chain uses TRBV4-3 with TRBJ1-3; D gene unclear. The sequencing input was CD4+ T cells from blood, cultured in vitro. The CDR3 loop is CASSLGEPGNTIYF. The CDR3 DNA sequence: TGCGCCAGCAGCCTCGGGGAACCTGGAAACACCATATATTTT.